This TCR beta chain was identified in a study of T cell responses to AZD1222 COVID-19 vaccine. Per germline, CDR1 SNHLY and CDR2 FYNNEI. The CDR3 runs to 12 residues. Only in-frame clones appear in the TCRdb table, and some are missing; sequencing was by immunoSEQ multiplex PCR. The top ten clones hold 4.5% to 6% of a sample with about 120,000 clones, approximately 89% of them seen once. The gene calls are TRBV2 and TRBJ1-3; D remains ambiguous. This TCR was recovered from an adult in good health. Sequencing was performed on peripheral blood, taken on day 0 of AZD1222 vaccination. This CDR3 reads CVQGNPGNTIYF. The CDR3 region has the DNA TGTGTACAAGGTAACCCTGGAAACACCATATATTTT.